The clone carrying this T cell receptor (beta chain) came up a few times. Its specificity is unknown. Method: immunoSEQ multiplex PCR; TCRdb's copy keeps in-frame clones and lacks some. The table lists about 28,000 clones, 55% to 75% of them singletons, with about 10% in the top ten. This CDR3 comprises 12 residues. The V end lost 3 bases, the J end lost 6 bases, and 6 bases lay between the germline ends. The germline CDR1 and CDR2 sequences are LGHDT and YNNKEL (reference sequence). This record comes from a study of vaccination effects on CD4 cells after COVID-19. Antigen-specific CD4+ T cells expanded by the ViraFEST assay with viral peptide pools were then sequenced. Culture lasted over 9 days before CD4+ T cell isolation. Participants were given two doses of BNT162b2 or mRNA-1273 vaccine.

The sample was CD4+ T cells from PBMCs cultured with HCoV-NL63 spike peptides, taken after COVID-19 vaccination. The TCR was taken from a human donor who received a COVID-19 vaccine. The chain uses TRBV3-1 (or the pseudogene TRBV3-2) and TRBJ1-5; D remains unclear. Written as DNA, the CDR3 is TGTGCCAGCAGCCATTTAAGTCAGCCCCAGCATTTT. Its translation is CASSHLSQPQHF.